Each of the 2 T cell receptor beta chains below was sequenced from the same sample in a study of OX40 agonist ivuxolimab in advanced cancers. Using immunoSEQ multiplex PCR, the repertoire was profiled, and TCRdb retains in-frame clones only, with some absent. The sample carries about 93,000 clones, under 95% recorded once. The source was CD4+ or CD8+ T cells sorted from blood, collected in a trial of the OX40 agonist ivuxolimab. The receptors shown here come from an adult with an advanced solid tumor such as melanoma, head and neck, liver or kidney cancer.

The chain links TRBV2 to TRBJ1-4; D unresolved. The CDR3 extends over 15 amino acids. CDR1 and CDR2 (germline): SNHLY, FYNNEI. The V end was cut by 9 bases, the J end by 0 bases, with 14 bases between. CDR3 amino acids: CASEKGIATNEKLFF. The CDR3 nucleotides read TGTGCCAGTGAAAAGGGCATTGCAACTAATGAAAAACTGTTTTTT.

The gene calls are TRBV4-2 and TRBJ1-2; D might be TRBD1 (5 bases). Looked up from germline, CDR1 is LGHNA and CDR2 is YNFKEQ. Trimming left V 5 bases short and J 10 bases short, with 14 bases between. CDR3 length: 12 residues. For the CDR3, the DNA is TGTGCCAGCAGCTTCTCGGGGCGGTTCTACACCTTC. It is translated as CASSFSGRFYTF.